This TCR beta chain was captured by sequencing in a study of shared clonotypes between healthy human individuals. Germline trimming cut 11 bases from V and 1 base from J; bases unmatched to any gene: 14. Germline-derived CDR1 and CDR2 are SNHLY and FYNNEI. This CDR3 has 17 residues. This clone appeared a single time. Per the original data handling: There were no quality scores in the junction-only immunoSEQ sequences, so filtering differed. Using immunoSEQ multiplex PCR, the repertoire was profiled, and TCRdb retains in-frame clones only, with some absent. V, J and clone size reflect that table, while D and trimming were determined from the DNA. The data hold hundreds of thousands of clones, with about 97% observed a single time. Selected positively for CCR7 and CD45RO-negative, naive CD8 cells excluded terminally differentiated effector memory CD45RA+ cells.

This chain uses TRBV2 with TRBJ2-6; 7 positions match TRBD1. Sequencing was carried out using naive CD8+ T cells sorted from blood. This receptor was obtained from a man younger than 40 in good health. The CDR3 bases are TGTGCCTTAGAGGCGCGGCAGGGGGTATCTGGGGCCAACGTCCTGACTTTC. Amino acid sequence: CALEARQGVSGANVLTF.